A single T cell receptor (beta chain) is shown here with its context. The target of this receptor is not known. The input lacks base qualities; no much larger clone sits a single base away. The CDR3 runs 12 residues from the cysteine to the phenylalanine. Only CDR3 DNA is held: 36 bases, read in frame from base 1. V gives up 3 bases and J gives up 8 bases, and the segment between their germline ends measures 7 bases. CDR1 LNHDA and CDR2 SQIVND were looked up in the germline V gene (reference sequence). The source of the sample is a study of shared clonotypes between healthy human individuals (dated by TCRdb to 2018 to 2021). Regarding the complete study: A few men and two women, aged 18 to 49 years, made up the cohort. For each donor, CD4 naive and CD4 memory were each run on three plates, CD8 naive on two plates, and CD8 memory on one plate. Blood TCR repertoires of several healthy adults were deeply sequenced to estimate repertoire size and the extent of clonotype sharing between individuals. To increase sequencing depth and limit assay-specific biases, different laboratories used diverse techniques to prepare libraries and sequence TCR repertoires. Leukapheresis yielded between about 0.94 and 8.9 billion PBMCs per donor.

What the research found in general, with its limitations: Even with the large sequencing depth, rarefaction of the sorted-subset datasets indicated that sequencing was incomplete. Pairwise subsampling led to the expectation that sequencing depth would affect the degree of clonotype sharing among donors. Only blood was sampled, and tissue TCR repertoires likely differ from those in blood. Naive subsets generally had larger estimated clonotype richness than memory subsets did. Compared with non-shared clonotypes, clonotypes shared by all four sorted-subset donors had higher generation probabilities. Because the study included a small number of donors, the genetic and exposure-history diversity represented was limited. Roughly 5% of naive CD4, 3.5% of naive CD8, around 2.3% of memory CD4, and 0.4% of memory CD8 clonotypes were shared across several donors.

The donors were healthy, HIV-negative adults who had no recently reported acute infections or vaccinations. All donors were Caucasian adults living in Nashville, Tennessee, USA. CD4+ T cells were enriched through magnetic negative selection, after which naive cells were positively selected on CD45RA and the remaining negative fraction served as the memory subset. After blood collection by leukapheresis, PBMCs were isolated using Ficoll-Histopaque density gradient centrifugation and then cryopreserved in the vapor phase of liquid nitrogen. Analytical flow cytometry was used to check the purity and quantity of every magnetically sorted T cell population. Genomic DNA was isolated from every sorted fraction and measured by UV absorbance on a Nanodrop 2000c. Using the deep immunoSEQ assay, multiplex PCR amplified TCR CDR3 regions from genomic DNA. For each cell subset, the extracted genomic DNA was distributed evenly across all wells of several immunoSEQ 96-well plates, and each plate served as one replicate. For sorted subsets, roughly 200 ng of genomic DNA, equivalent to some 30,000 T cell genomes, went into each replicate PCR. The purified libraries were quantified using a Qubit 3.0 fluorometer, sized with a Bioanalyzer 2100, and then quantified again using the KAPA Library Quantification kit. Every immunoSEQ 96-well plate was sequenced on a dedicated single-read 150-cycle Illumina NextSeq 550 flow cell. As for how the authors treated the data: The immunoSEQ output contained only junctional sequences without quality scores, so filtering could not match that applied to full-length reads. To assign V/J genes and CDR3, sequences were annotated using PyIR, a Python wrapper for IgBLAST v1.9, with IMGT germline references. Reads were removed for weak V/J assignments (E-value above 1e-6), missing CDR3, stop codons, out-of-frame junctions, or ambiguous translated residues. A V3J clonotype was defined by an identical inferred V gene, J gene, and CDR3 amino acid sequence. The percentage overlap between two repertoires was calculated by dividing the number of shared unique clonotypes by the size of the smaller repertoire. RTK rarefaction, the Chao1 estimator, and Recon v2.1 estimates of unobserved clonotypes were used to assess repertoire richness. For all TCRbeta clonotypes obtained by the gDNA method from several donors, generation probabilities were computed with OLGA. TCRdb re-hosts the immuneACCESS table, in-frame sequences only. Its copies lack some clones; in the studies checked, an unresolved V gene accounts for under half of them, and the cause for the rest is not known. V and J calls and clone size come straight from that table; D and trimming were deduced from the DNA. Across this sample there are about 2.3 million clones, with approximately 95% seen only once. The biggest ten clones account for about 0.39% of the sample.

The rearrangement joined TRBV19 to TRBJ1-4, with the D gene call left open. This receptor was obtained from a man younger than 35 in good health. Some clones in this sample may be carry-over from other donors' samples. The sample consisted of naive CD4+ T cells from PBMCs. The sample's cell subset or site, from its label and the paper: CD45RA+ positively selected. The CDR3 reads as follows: CASSIPSEKLFF. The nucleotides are TGTGCCAGTAGTATCCCCAGCGAAAAACTGTTTTTT.